The 18 T cell receptor beta chains presented below share a single source sample, sequenced in a study of control samples from healthy donors and cancer patients. Clones were read by immunoSEQ multiplex PCR, and TCRdb kept only the in-frame ones, dropping some. Here the sample spans around 200,000 clones, about 93% being singletons. The sample was blood. All receptors come from a man between 18 and 29 years old in good health.

The chain uses TRBV4-1 and TRBJ1-1, with a tentative D call TRBD1 (5 bases). The CDR3 covers 14 residues. CDR1 MGHRA and CDR2 YSYEKL come from the germline V gene. Trimming stripped 4 bases from V and 1 base from J, with 10 bases between. The CDR3 nucleotides are TGCGCCAGCAGCCGGGGACGAGGGAACACTGAAGCTTTCTTT. This gives the protein CASSRGRGNTEAFF.

The chain combines TRBV28 with TRBJ1-2; D is unresolved. The V end lost 6 bases, the J end lost 4 bases, and 12 bases lay between the germline ends. Germline V gene sequence: CDR1 MDHEN, CDR2 SYDVKM. CDR3 length equals 13 residues. The CDR3 bases are TGTGCCAGCAGCATACTCCGGGGCTATGGCTACACCTTC. The encoded protein is CASSILRGYGYTF.

In its sample, this clone was seen once. The V call is TRBV18, the J call TRBJ1-1; perhaps TRBD1 as D (5 bases). CDR1 is KGHSH, CDR2 LQKENI, per germline. The CDR3 totals 14 residues. Trimming shortened V by 3 bases and J by 1 base, and 9 bases separated the two germline ends. CDR3 in DNA: TGTGCCAGCTCACCGCAGGGAGAGAACACTGAAGCTTTCTTT. Amino acid sequence: CASSPQGENTEAFF. Full variable domain (remainder filled in from reference TRBV18 and TRBJ1-1): NAGVMQNPRHLVRRRGQEARLRCSPMKGHSHVYWYRQLPEEGLKFMVYLQKENIIDESGMPKERFSAEFPKEGPSILRIQQVVRGDSAAYFCASSPQGENTEAFFGQGTRLTVV.

The V gene is TRBV2, the J gene TRBJ2-2, with D uncertain. Germline CDR1 is SNHLY and CDR2 is FYNNEI. The CDR3 totals 16 residues. The germline V and J ends were trimmed by 8 bases and 0 bases, with 16 bases remaining between them. This CDR3 reads CASCPRASANTGELFF. CDR3 DNA sequence: TGTGCCAGCTGCCCTCGGGCGTCCGCGAACACCGGGGAGCTGTTTTTT. Using reference TRBV2 and TRBJ2-2 for the parts outside the CDR3, the full variable domain is EPEVTQTPSHQVTQMGQEVILRCVPISNHLYFYWYRQILGQKVEFLVSFYNNEISEKSEIFDDQFSVERPDGSNFTLKIRSTKLEDSAMYFCASCPRASANTGELFFGEGSRLTVL.

The chain joins TRBV9 to TRBJ1-2; possibly TRBD1 for D (6 bases). V lost 6 bases, J lost 0 bases, and 15 bases lay in between. This CDR3 contains 15 residues. CDR1 and CDR2 (germline): SGDLS, YYNGEE. The CDR3 reads CASTVTGSSNYGYTF. The CDR3 region has the DNA TGTGCCAGCACTGTAACAGGGTCGTCTAACTATGGCTACACCTTC. Drawing the rest from reference TRBV9 and TRBJ1-2, the complete variable domain is DSGVTQTPKHLITATGQRVTLRCSPRSGDLSVYWYQQSLDQGLQFLIQYYNGEERAKGNILERFSAQQFPDLHSELNLSSLELGDSALYFCASTVTGSSNYGYTFGSGTRLTVV.

This rearrangement joins TRBV9 to TRBJ2-6, with 8 bases matching TRBD1. This CDR3 contains 18 residues. CDR1 is SGDLS and CDR2 is YYNGEE in the germline V gene. V shed 4 bases and J 1 base; nucleotides not matched to a gene: 10. The DNA for the CDR3 is TGTGCCAGCAGCAGAACGACAGGGGCGATATCTGGGGCCAACGTCCTGACTTTC. Residues: CASSRTTGAISGANVLTF.

The gene calls are TRBV2 and TRBJ2-1; 7 bases line up with TRBD2. The CDR3 loop spans 12 amino acids. Germline V lookup: CDR1 SNHLY, CDR2 FYNNEI. Losses at the gene ends were 8 bases for V and 7 bases for J; bases not matched to a gene: 5. The CDR3 region has the DNA TGTGCCAGCGATCTAGCGGCAAATGAGCAGTTCTTC. Its translation: CASDLAANEQFF.

The chain uses TRBV10-3 and TRBJ1-2; possible D gene TRBD1, 5 bases. Trimming removed 6 bases at V and 0 bases at J, with 11 bases between. Germline-derived CDR1 and CDR2 are ENHRY and SYGVKD. The CDR3 sequence is 14 residues long. In nucleotides, the CDR3 is TGTGCCATCAGGAAGGGGCCGCCTAACTATGGCTACACCTTC. As protein: CAIRKGPPNYGYTF.

V usage is TRBV27 and J usage is TRBJ1-6, with 10 bases identical to TRBD1. Germline V CDR1 and CDR2: MNHEY, SMNVEV (reference sequence). The CDR3 sequence is 15 residues long. With V trimmed by 5 bases and J by 5 bases, 3 bases remained unmatched. CDR3 region: CASSRTGGNNSPLHF. The CDR3 DNA sequence: TGTGCCAGCAGTCGGACAGGGGGGAATAATTCACCCCTCCACTTT.

The chain uses TRBV5-1 and TRBJ1-6; D call uncertain. This CDR3 region has 15 residues. V dropped 1 base and J dropped 4 bases, with 9 bases sitting between them. Germline CDR1 is SGHRS and CDR2 is YFSETQ. The CDR3 reads CASSLLGQYNSPLHF. The CDR3 bases are TGCGCCAGCAGCTTGTTAGGCCAGTATAATTCACCCCTCCACTTT.

This chain joins TRBV30 and TRBJ1-4; weak D call: TRBD1 (5 bases). V shed 2 bases and J shed 8 bases, with 18 bases lying between them. The CDR3 loop spans 15 amino acids. Germline CDR1 reads GTSNPN; CDR2 reads SVGIG (reference sequence). The CDR3: CAWSQLRAREEKLFF. CDR3 coding DNA: TGTGCCTGGAGTCAGCTCCGGGCCAGGGAGGAAAAACTGTTTTTT.

The rearrangement joins TRBV6-6 to TRBJ2-1; D not resolved. Trimming shortened V by 5 bases and J by 3 bases, and 8 bases separated the two germline ends. The CDR3 runs to 13 residues. Per the germline V gene, CDR1 is MNHNY and CDR2 is SVGAGI (reference sequence). The DNA for the CDR3 is TGTGCCAGCAGTGCATCTTTCTACAATGAGCAGTTCTTC. Translating gives CASSASFYNEQFF.

The genes are TRBV4-1 and TRBJ1-6; 7 nucleotides line up with TRBD1. The CDR3 totals 13 residues. Germline CDR1 MGHRA, CDR2 YSYEKL. V dropped 5 bases and J dropped 9; count of bases not matched to a gene: 4. The CDR3 DNA sequence: TGCGCCAGCAGCGACAGGGTGGGTTCACCCCTCCACTTT. It encodes CASSDRVGSPLHF.

The CDR3 spells CASSESGYIFVEKLFF. The CDR3 DNA follows: TGTGCCAGCAGTGAATCTGGGTACATATTTGTTGAAAAACTGTTTTTT. The chain links TRBV6-1 to TRBJ1-4; no definite D call. Germline-derived CDR1 and CDR2 are MNHNS and SASEGT. The CDR3 contains 16 residues. The germline V and J ends were trimmed by 2 bases and 7 bases, with 17 bases remaining between them.

This chain connects TRBV28 to TRBJ1-5, with 7 bases fitting TRBD1. The CDR3 is 14 residues long. CDR1 MDHEN and CDR2 SYDVKM come from the germline V gene. V shed 7 bases, J shed 5 bases, and the junction held 8 bases outside the gene matches. The CDR3 spells CASTHRGRDQPQHF. CDR3 nucleotide sequence: TGTGCCAGCACCCACAGGGGCCGAGATCAGCCCCAGCATTTT.

V is TRBV3-1 (or the pseudogene TRBV3-2) and J is TRBJ2-5; D gene uncertain. V gave up 1 base and J gave up 2 bases, with 5 bases separating them. This CDR3 has 13 amino acids. CDR1 and CDR2 (germline): LGHDT, YNNKEL (reference sequence). In DNA form, the CDR3 reads TGTGCCAGCAGCCAAGCCTTACAAGAGACCCAGTACTTC. Encoded protein: CASSQALQETQYF.

The chain carries TRBV18 and TRBJ2-1; tentative D call: TRBD1 (6 bases). The CDR3 totals 15 residues. The germline V gene has CDR1 KGHSH and CDR2 LQKENI. V was clipped by 4 bases and J by 1 base, with 11 bases between them. CDR3 loop: CASSRETGSYNEQFF. CDR3 sequence (DNA): TGTGCCAGCTCACGAGAGACAGGATCCTACAATGAGCAGTTCTTC.

The chain carries TRBV12-5 and TRBJ2-7; the D call may be TRBD1 or TRBD2 (5 bases each). V lost 2 bases, J lost 4 bases, and 15 bases lay in between. CDR3 length: 15 residues. CDR1 LGHNT and CDR2 FRNRAP come from the germline V gene. The CDR3 DNA reads as TGTGCTAGTGGTTTGTGGGCCTTTGGGGGATACGAGCAGTACTTC. Its translation: CASGLWAFGGYEQYF.